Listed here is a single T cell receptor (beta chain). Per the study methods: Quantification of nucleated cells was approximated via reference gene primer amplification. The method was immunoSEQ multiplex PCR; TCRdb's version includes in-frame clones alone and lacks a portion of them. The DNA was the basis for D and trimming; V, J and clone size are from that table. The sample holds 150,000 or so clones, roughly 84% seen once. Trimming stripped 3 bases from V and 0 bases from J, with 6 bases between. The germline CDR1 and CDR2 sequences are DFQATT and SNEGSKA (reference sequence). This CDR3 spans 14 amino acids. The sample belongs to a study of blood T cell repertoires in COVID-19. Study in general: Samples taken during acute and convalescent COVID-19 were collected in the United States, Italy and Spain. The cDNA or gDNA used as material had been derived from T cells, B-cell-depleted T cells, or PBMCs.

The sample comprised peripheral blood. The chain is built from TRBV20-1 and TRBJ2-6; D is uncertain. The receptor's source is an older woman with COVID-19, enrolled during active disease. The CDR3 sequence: CSASDLSGANVLTF. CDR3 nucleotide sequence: TGCAGTGCTAGTGACCTCTCTGGGGCCAACGTCCTGACTTTC.